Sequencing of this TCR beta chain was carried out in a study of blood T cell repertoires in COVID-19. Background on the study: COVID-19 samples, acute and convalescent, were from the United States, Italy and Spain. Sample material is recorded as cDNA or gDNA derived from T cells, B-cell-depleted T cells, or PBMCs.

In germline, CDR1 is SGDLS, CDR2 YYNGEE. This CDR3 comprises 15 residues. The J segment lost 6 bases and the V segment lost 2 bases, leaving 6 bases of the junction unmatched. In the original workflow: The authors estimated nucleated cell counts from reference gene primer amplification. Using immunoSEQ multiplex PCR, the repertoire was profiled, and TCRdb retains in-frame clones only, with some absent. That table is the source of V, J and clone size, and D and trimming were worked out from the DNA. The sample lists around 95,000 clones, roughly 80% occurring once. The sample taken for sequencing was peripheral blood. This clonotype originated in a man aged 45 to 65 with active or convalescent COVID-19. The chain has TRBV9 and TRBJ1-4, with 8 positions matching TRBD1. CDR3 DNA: TGTGCCAGCAGCGTCGGACAGGGCTTCCATGAAAAACTGTTTTTT. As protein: CASSVGQGFHEKLFF.